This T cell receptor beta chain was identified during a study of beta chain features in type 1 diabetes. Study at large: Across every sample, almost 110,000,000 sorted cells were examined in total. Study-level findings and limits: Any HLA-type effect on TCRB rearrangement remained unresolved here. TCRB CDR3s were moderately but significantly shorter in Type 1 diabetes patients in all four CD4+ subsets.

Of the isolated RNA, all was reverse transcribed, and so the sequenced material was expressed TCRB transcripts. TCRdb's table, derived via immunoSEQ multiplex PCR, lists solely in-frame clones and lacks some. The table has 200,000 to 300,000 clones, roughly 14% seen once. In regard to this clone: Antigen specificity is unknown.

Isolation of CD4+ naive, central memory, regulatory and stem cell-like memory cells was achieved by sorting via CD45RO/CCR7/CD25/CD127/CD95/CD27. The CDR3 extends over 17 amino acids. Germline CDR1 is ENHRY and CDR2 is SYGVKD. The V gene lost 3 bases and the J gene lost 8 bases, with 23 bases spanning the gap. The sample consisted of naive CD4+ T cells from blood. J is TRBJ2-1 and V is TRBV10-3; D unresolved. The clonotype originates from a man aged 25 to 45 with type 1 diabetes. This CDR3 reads CAISDSLVFRTRDEQFF. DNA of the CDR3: TGTGCCATCAGTGATTCGCTAGTCTTTCGAACGCGCGATGAGCAGTTCTTC.